The next 4 T cell receptor beta chains were all read from a single sample in a study of blood T cell repertoires in COVID-19. Sequenced by immunoSEQ multiplex PCR; TCRdb stores in-frame clones only, minus some. The data show 160,000 or so clones, 82% seen once. The sample taken for sequencing was peripheral blood. These receptors originate from a woman in her 70s with acute or convalescent COVID-19.

V and J are TRBV5-4 and TRBJ2-5, with 11 bases that match TRBD1. Germline loops: CDR1 SGHNT, CDR2 YYREEE (reference sequence). The length of the CDR3 is 15 residues. Trimming took 4 bases from V and 5 from J; bases not matched to a gene: 7. The CDR3 loop is CASSDRTGGAETQYF. The CDR3, as DNA: TGTGCCAGCAGCGACCGGACAGGGGGCGCCGAGACCCAGTACTTC.

V gene TRBV2 combines with J gene TRBJ1-1, with D hard to call. CDR1 is SNHLY and CDR2 is FYNNEI in the germline V gene. The CDR3 is 15 residues long. V dropped 5 bases and J dropped 4 bases, with 17 bases sitting between them. The CDR3 DNA reads TGTGCCAGCAGTCCCGGAGGGTCCTTTCGCACTGAAGCTTTCTTT. Its protein is CASSPGGSFRTEAFF.

The rearrangement joins TRBV11-3 to TRBJ2-7, with 13 bases lining up with TRBD2. The CDR3 length is 15 residues. The junction had 6 bases not matched to a gene; V was cut back by 5 bases and J by 5 bases. Germline lookup yields CDR1 SGHNT and CDR2 YENEEA. The CDR3 DNA follows: TGTGCCAGCAGCCCTGGGACTAGCGGGATCCACGAGCAGTACTTC. Translated, it gives CASSPGTSGIHEQYF.

J is TRBJ1-2 and V is TRBV3-1 (or the pseudogene TRBV3-2); tentatively, D is TRBD1 (5 bases). The V end was cut by 1 base, the J end by 0 bases, with 6 bases between. Per the germline V gene, CDR1 is LGHDT and CDR2 is YNNKEL (reference sequence). This CDR3 has 14 residues. This chain's CDR3 is CASSQGTTNYGYTF. CDR3 DNA: TGTGCCAGCAGCCAAGGGACAACTAACTATGGCTACACCTTC.